The next 16 T cell receptor beta chains were all read from a single sample in a study of early T cells in non-severe SARS-CoV-2 infection (TCRdb year 2021). Library preparation was by 5' RACE. Sequencing used a NextSeq 500. TCRdb handled the public reads itself, with Q25 trimming in fastp and clone calling in MiXCR, and kept productive beta chains. Here each entry gathers all rows of one CDR3 protein and keeps the most common genes and DNA. The table for this sample lists under 45,000 distinct CDR3 sequences; 7.9% of them were counted only once. The ten biggest clones cover around 12% of the sample. The sequencing here drew on whole blood, taken at baseline. Receptor source: an adult who was a healthcare worker with PCR-confirmed SARS-CoV-2 infection or an uninfected control (not recorded which).

This clonotype was seen many times. The chain is built from TRBV7-2 and TRBJ1-5; D perhaps matches TRBD1 (5 bases). CDR3 size: 15 residues. The germline gives CDR1 SGHTA, CDR2 FQGNSA. V lost 2 bases, J lost 4 bases, and 12 bases lay in between. Here the CDR3 DNA reads TGTGCCAGCAGCTTACTACTGACAGCTAATCAGCCCCAGCATTTT. It yields the protein CASSLLLTANQPQHF.

This clonotype appeared many times. The rearrangement joins TRBV19 to TRBJ1-5, with 9 bases fitting TRBD1. With 6 bases clipped from V and 3 bases from J, the junction kept 12 bases outside the gene matches. This CDR3 has 17 amino acids. Germline V gene sequence: CDR1 LNHDA, CDR2 SQIVND (reference sequence). The CDR3 DNA sequence: TGTGCCAGTAGGCCGACAGGGGGAAAGAGAAACAATCAGCCCCAGCATTTT. It is translated as CASRPTGGKRNNQPQHF.

The rearrangement links TRBV19 to TRBJ1-6; no clear D gene. Trimming removed 5 bases from V and 7 bases from J, with 21 bases in between. Germline V gives CDR1 LNHDA, CDR2 SQIVND (reference sequence). This CDR3 is built from 17 residues. DNA of the CDR3: TGTGCCAGTAGTTTTGGATCGGCCTACCTGACGAATTCACCCCTCCACTTT. Protein: CASSFGSAYLTNSPLHF. The full variable domain, its missing parts supplied by reference TRBV19 and TRBJ1-6, is DGGITQSPKYLFRKEGQNVTLSCEQNLNHDAMYWYRQDPGQGLRLIYYSQIVNDFQKGDIAEGYSVSREKKESFPLTVTSAQKNPTAFYLCASSFGSAYLTNSPLHFGNGTRLTVT.

V and J are TRBV13 and TRBJ2-7, with TRBD1 matching over 7 bases. Germline values: CDR1 PRHDT, CDR2 FYEKMQ (reference sequence). J gave up 7 bases and V 2 bases, and 5 bases lay outside the gene matches. This CDR3 has 13 amino acids. CDR3 protein: CASSLRTGDEQYF. The CDR3, as DNA: TGTGCCAGCAGCTTACGCACAGGGGATGAGCAGTACTTC.

This clonotype has only a few counts. This rearrangement joins TRBV6-5 to TRBJ1-2; D possibly corresponds to TRBD1 (5 bases). V lost 6 bases and J lost 0, with 14 bases in between. Germline V lookup: CDR1 MNHEY, CDR2 SVGAGI. The CDR3 contains 15 residues. The CDR3 DNA sequence: TGTGCCAGCAGAGAACAGGCCCGACCTAACTATGGCTACACCTTC. Its translation: CASREQARPNYGYTF.

This clonotype was seen more than once but under ten times. The V call is TRBV29-1, the J call TRBJ2-3; 10 nucleotides align to TRBD1. Per the germline V gene, CDR1 is SQVTM and CDR2 is ANQGSEA. The CDR3 extends over 13 amino acids. After removal of 7 bases from V and 3 bases from J, the junction contained 4 bases not matched to a gene. The CDR3 loop reads CSGRTGGTDTQYF. In DNA form, the CDR3 reads TGCAGCGGCCGGACAGGGGGTACAGATACGCAGTATTTT.

The rearrangement uses TRBV6-5 and TRBJ1-4, with D possibly matching TRBD1 (5 bases). Germline V gene data show CDR1 as MNHEY and CDR2 as SVGAGI. The length of the CDR3 is 15 residues. V lost 5 bases and J 5 bases, leaving 15 bases between the germline ends. The CDR3 DNA reads TGTGCCAGCAGTGAGCAGGGTATCCCAAATGAAAAACTGTTTTTT. Translated: CASSEQGIPNEKLFF.

The chain couples TRBV29-1 to TRBJ1-1; 11 bases are shared with TRBD1. Germline-derived CDR1 and CDR2 are SQVTM and ANQGSEA. The ends lost 7 bases at V and 4 bases at J; junction bases unmatched: 8. The CDR3 has 14 amino acids. The CDR3 protein is CSAPGQGVGTEAFF. In DNA form, the CDR3 reads TGCAGCGCTCCGGGACAGGGGGTTGGCACTGAAGCTTTCTTT.

The sample holds many counts of this clonotype. The chain links TRBV12-3 or TRBV12-4 to TRBJ1-5; no definite D call. The CDR3 is 12 residues long. The V and J ends lost 2 bases and 6 bases respectively, with 5 bases between them. The CDR3 DNA follows: TGTGCCAGCAGTTTATTGGGTCAGCCCCAGCATTTT. This codes for CASSLLGQPQHF.

The chain is built from TRBV18 and TRBJ1-2, with 7 bases fitting TRBD1. The germline V gene encodes CDR1 KGHSH and CDR2 LQKENI. Trimming took 2 bases from V and 2 from J; bases not matched to a gene: 5. CDR3 size: 15 residues. This CDR3 is CASSPRTGANYGYTF. CDR3 in DNA: TGTGCCAGCTCACCAAGAACAGGGGCAAACTATGGCTACACCTTC. The complete variable domain, with remaining parts taken from reference TRBV18 and TRBJ1-2, reads NAGVMQNPRHLVRRRGQEARLRCSPMKGHSHVYWYRQLPEEGLKFMVYLQKENIIDESGMPKERFSAEFPKEGPSILRIQQVVRGDSAAYFCASSPRTGANYGYTFGSGTRLTVV.

In this sample, this clonotype turned up a few times. The genes are TRBV20-1 and TRBJ1-2; 7 bases agree with TRBD1. Germline loops: CDR1 DFQATT, CDR2 SNEGSKA (reference sequence). The CDR3 loop spans 13 amino acids. V lost 5 bases to trimming and J lost 2 bases; unmatched junction nucleotides: 5. CDR3 bases: TGCAGTGCTTCGACAGGGAAGAACTATGGCTACACCTTC. Translation gives CSASTGKNYGYTF.

In its sample, this clonotype was seen a few times. The chain recombines TRBV29-1 with TRBJ1-2, with 8 positions matching TRBD1. Germline CDR1 and CDR2: SQVTM and ANQGSEA. Losses at the gene ends were 7 bases for V and 7 bases for J; bases not matched to a gene: 5. This CDR3 has 11 amino acids. CDR3 amino acids: CSAGQGGGYTF. The CDR3 DNA reads as TGCAGCGCCGGACAGGGAGGTGGCTACACCTTC.

The CDR3 sequence: CASSLDRVNSPLHF. The CDR3 DNA reads as TGCGCCAGCAGCTTGGATAGGGTAAATTCACCCCTCCACTTT. V gene TRBV5-1 combines with J gene TRBJ1-6; D remains ambiguous. The CDR3 runs to 14 residues. V lost 0 bases and J 7 bases, leaving 8 bases between the germline ends. Germline CDR1 and CDR2: SGHRS and YFSETQ. Supplemented by reference TRBV5-1 and TRBJ1-6, the full variable domain reads KAGVTQTPRYLIKTRGQQVTLSCSPISGHRSVSWYQQTPGQGLQFLFEYFSETQRNKGNFPGRFSGRQFSNSRSEMNVSTLELGDSALYLCASSLDRVNSPLHFGNGTRLTVT.

The rearrangement uses TRBV6-2 or TRBV6-3 and TRBJ1-1; D is uncertain. V lost 5 bases and J lost 1, with 8 bases in between. The CDR3 spans 13 residues. CDR1 is MNHEY, CDR2 SVGEGT, per germline. In DNA, the CDR3 is TGTGCCAGCAGTGGTTACAGGAACACTGAAGCTTTCTTT. This sequence encodes CASSGYRNTEAFF.

This clonotype was counted only a few times. CDR3 in amino acids: CAIRQGAGDTGELFF. CDR3 DNA sequence: TGTGCCATCCGACAGGGGGCCGGGGACACCGGGGAGCTGTTTTTT. The rearrangement joins TRBV6-2 or TRBV6-3 to TRBJ2-2, with 10 bases aligning to TRBD1. The V gene end was trimmed by 10 bases and the J gene end by 3 bases; junction bases not matched to a gene: 8. Germline V gene data show CDR1 as MNHEY and CDR2 as SVGEGT. The CDR3 length is 15 residues.

This clonotype was recorded many times. The chain uses TRBV19 and TRBJ2-2; 9 nucleotides agree with TRBD2. V shed 3 bases, J shed 6 bases, and the junction held 2 bases outside the gene matches. This CDR3 has 14 residues. Per germline, CDR1 LNHDA and CDR2 SQIVND (reference sequence). The CDR3 DNA reads as TGTGCCAGTAGTATGGCTAGCGGGGCCGGGGAGCTGTTTTTT. Translating it yields CASSMASGAGELFF.